The 21 T cell receptor beta chains presented below share a single source sample, sequenced in a study of blood T cell repertoires in COVID-19. The assay was immunoSEQ multiplex PCR, and TCRdb's table has in-frame clones only and misses some. The sample holds around 160,000 clones, 85% to 90% seen once. Material for sequencing was PBMCs or T cells enriched from blood (not recorded which). Receptor source: a woman aged 25-40 years with acute COVID-19.

The chain is built from TRBV28 and TRBJ2-7; 11 bases are shared with TRBD2. Germline CDR1 MDHEN, CDR2 SYDVKM. CDR3 length: 13 amino acids. The V and J ends lost 8 bases and 3 bases, in that order; junction bases with no gene match: 3. The CDR3 DNA is TGTGCCAGCGGAACTAGCGGGAGCTACGAGCAGTACTTC. Its translation: CASGTSGSYEQYF.

This clone appeared once. The chain uses TRBV7-9 and TRBJ2-1, with D perhaps matching TRBD2 (5 bases). CDR1 and CDR2 from the germline V gene are SEHNR and FQNEAQ (reference sequence). V was trimmed by 3 bases and J by 3 bases, leaving 24 bases between them. There are 19 residues in the CDR3. The CDR3 sequence: CASSFGRVSGLLGYNEQFF. CDR3 DNA: TGTGCCAGCAGCTTCGGAAGGGTTTCGGGATTGTTGGGCTACAATGAGCAGTTCTTC.

This chain uses TRBV6-5 with TRBJ2-3; TRBD2 matches at 10 bases. V lost 8 bases to trimming and J lost 8 bases; unmatched junction nucleotides: 10. Per the germline V gene, CDR1 is MNHEY and CDR2 is SVGAGI. The CDR3 consists of 14 residues. The CDR3 protein is CASLTSGVGSTQYF. DNA for the CDR3: TGTGCCAGCTTAACTAGCGGGGTGGGGAGTACGCAGTATTTT.

This chain connects TRBV5-4 to TRBJ2-7; tentatively, D is TRBD2 (7 bases). The CDR3 length is 15 residues. V was shortened by 4 bases and J by 5 bases, with 19 bases between the two germline ends. CDR1 is SGHNT and CDR2 is YYREEE in the germline V gene (reference sequence). The CDR3 sequence: CASSPREGTRNEQYF. CDR3 in DNA: TGTGCCAGCAGCCCGAGGGAGGGGACAAGGAACGAGCAGTACTTC.

The V call is TRBV2, the J call TRBJ2-2; D is ambiguous. This CDR3 comprises 13 residues. Trimming took off 1 base at V and 6 bases at J, with 6 bases between the two ends. CDR1 and CDR2 (germline): SNHLY, FYNNEI. The CDR3 nucleotides read TGTGCCAGCAGTGAAGTTGGGCCCGGGGAGCTGTTTTTT. Amino acid sequence: CASSEVGPGELFF.

The chain combines TRBV28 with TRBJ2-7; 7 bases align to TRBD1. Germline loops: CDR1 MDHEN, CDR2 SYDVKM. The V segment lost 7 bases and the J segment 4 bases; nucleotides outside the gene matches: 10. This CDR3 contains 14 residues. CDR3 DNA sequence: TGTGCCAGCAACAGAGGGGGCGCAGGTTACGAGCAGTACTTC. It is translated as CASNRGGAGYEQYF.

The rearrangement uses TRBV11-2 and TRBJ2-1; unclear D gene. CDR3 length: 13 amino acids. From germline, CDR1 is SGHAT and CDR2 FQNNGV. Trimming stripped 1 base from V and 3 bases from J, with 4 bases between. CDR3 DNA sequence: TGTGCCAGCAGCTTAGGTTACTACAATGAGCAGTTCTTC. Its protein product is CASSLGYYNEQFF.

J is TRBJ1-1 and V is TRBV10-3; 8 bases align to TRBD1. Losses at the gene ends were 6 bases for V and 3 bases for J; bases not matched to a gene: 6. The CDR3 sequence is 14 residues long. The germline V gene encodes CDR1 ENHRY and CDR2 SYGVKD. The CDR3 here is CAISDAGGYTEAFF. The CDR3 DNA sequence: TGTGCCATCAGCGATGCAGGGGGCTACACTGAAGCTTTCTTT.

This chain joins TRBV6-6 and TRBJ2-2, with TRBD2 as a possible D gene (7 bases). The CDR3 is 13 residues long. The germline gives CDR1 MNHNY, CDR2 SVGAGI (reference sequence). CDR3 sequence (DNA): TGTGCAACCAGGGGAGGGATCACCGGGGAGCTGTTTTTT. This codes for CATRGGITGELFF.

The CDR3 region is CASSLFGGGTDTQYF. In DNA, the CDR3 is TGTGCCAGCAGTTTATTCGGGGGGGGCACAGATACGCAGTATTTT. The chain carries TRBV28 and TRBJ2-3; 8 bases agree with TRBD2. Germline V gene lookup returns CDR1 MDHEN and CDR2 SYDVKM. After removal of 1 base from V and 1 base from J, the junction contained 1 base not matched to a gene. This CDR3 is built from 15 residues.

The rearrangement links TRBV2 to TRBJ1-2, with 8 bases identical to TRBD1. Trimming took 9 bases from V and 3 from J; bases not matched to a gene: 6. The CDR3 contains 13 residues. Germline CDR1 and CDR2: SNHLY and FYNNEI. The CDR3 DNA reads as TGTGCCAGTTCAGGGGGCAGCTACTATGGCTACACCTTC. As protein: CASSGGSYYGYTF.

The chain combines TRBV29-1 with TRBJ1-1, with TRBD1 identical over 9 bases. CDR1 and CDR2 (germline): SQVTM, ANQGSEA. Trimming cost V 6 bases and J 5 bases; bases outside gene matches: 10. This CDR3 has 14 residues. This CDR3 is CSVDHRGLGTEAFF. The CDR3 bases are TGCAGCGTCGACCACAGGGGGCTTGGGACTGAAGCTTTCTTT. The entire variable domain, with the rest obtained from reference TRBV29-1 and TRBJ1-1, is as follows: SAVISQKPSRDICQRGTSLTIQCQVDSQVTMMFWYRQQPGQSLTLIATANQGSEATYESGFVIDKFPISRPNLTFSTLTVSNMSPEDSSIYLCSVDHRGLGTEAFFGQGTRLTVV.

The CDR3 loop reads CATRDTGASTDTQYF. The CDR3 region has the DNA TGTGCCACCAGGGATACAGGGGCCAGCACAGATACGCAGTATTTT. The chain carries TRBV24-1 and TRBJ2-3; 7 bases are shared with TRBD1. The CDR3 length is 15 residues. The junction had 6 bases not matched to a gene; V was cut back by 7 bases and J by 0 bases. Germline values: CDR1 KGHDR, CDR2 SFDVKD.

J is TRBJ2-3 and V is TRBV11-3, with a weak D call TRBD1 (5 bases). CDR1 and CDR2 (germline): SGHNT, YENEEA. V shed 1 base and J shed 5 bases, with 16 bases lying between them. The CDR3 is made up of 16 amino acids. Here the CDR3 DNA reads TGTGCCAGCAGCTTAGGGGGCGAGTTCCTTGGAGATACGCAGTATTTT. Its protein product is CASSLGGEFLGDTQYF.

This clone was seen a single time. This chain connects TRBV27 to TRBJ1-2; D is uncertain. In germline, CDR1 is MNHEY, CDR2 SMNVEV (reference sequence). The CDR3 runs to 14 residues. V was shortened by 3 bases and J by 8 bases, with 16 bases between the two germline ends. DNA for the CDR3: TGTGCCAGCAGTTTGGCGCCCTACAGAGTGGGCTACACCTTC. It codes for CASSLAPYRVGYTF.

The CDR3 DNA reads as TGCGCCAGCAGCCAAGATGCGGGTAGCAATCAGCCCCAGCATTTT. This codes for CASSQDAGSNQPQHF. The chain is built from TRBV4-3 and TRBJ1-5; D is ambiguous. The V gene's germline CDR1 is LGHNA and CDR2 YSLEER. CDR3 length: 15 residues. The V and J ends lost 0 bases and 0 bases respectively, with 6 bases between them.

The chain has TRBV6-5 and TRBJ2-5; D possibly corresponds to TRBD2 (6 bases). V lost 6 bases and J 4 bases, leaving 15 bases between the germline ends. The CDR3 is 14 residues long. The germline gives CDR1 MNHEY, CDR2 SVGAGI. The CDR3 region has the DNA TGTGCCAGCAGGCCGACTAGTCTTTCAGAGACCCAGTACTTC. Its protein is CASRPTSLSETQYF.

This chain joins TRBV19 and TRBJ2-2; possible D gene TRBD1, 5 bases. CDR1 is LNHDA and CDR2 is SQIVND in the germline V gene (reference sequence). The CDR3 is 12 amino acids. V lost 6 bases and J 8 bases, leaving 10 bases between the germline ends. This chain's CDR3 is CASSDHRGELFF. CDR3 nucleotides: TGTGCCAGTAGCGACCACAGGGGGGAGCTGTTTTTT.

The chain is built from TRBV27 and TRBJ2-3; 7 bases match TRBD2. Germline CDR1 reads MNHEY; CDR2 reads SMNVEV (reference sequence). Trimming took 7 bases from V and 4 from J; bases not matched to a gene: 14. CDR3 length: 16 residues. The DNA for the CDR3 is TGTGCCAGCACTGCGAGGGTGGCGGGAGCTTCAGATACGCAGTATTTT. It yields the protein CASTARVAGASDTQYF.

This chain uses TRBV10-3 with TRBJ1-6; 11 nucleotides match TRBD1. J lost 8 bases, V lost 11 bases, and 11 bases had no gene match. Germline assignment: CDR1 ENHRY and CDR2 SYGVKD. CDR3 size: 15 residues. The CDR3 bases are TGTGCCGCACGGGACAGGGGGGAATCGGATTCACCCCTCCACTTT. Translating gives CAARDRGESDSPLHF.

The chain combines TRBV27 with TRBJ2-7, with 10 bases fitting TRBD1. This CDR3 region has 14 residues. Trimming at V came to 5 bases and at J to 7 bases, leaving 8 bases not matched to a gene. Germline loops: CDR1 MNHEY, CDR2 SMNVEV (reference sequence). The CDR3: CASSPRQGAEEQYF. The CDR3 nucleotides read TGTGCCAGCAGTCCACGACAGGGGGCAGAGGAGCAGTACTTC.